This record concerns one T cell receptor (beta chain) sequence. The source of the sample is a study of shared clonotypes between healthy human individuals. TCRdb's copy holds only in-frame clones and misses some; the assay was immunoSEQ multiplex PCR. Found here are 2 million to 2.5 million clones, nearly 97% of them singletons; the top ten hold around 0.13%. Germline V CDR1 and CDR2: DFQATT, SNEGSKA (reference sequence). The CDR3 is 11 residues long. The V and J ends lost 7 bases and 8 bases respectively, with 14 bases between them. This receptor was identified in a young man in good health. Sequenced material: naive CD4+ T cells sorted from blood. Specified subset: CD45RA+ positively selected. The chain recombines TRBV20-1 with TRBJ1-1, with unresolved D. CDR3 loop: CSGVLGREAFF. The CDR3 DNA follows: TGCAGTGGGGTTCTCGGGCGCGAAGCTTTCTTT.